A single sample gave rise to the 29 T cell receptor beta chains below, sequenced in a study of cytomegalovirus exposure and HLA in healthy donors. The assay was immunoSEQ multiplex PCR, and TCRdb's table has in-frame clones only and misses some. The data contain approximately 200,000 clones, just over 85% of them seen just once; the ten biggest clones take up 2.9%. Material: PBMCs. The receptor source for this set is a woman between 18 and 29 years old in good health and CMV-seronegative.

The chain is built from TRBV7-9 and TRBJ2-2; TRBD2 matches at 8 bases. This CDR3 comprises 14 residues. J lost 7 bases, V lost 8 bases, and 9 bases had no gene match. Germline CDR1 is SEHNR and CDR2 is FQNEAQ (reference sequence). The CDR3 here is CASGSSSGLGELFF. The CDR3 DNA is TGTGCCAGCGGGTCTTCTAGCGGGCTCGGGGAGCTGTTTTTT.

The V gene is TRBV15, the J gene TRBJ1-2; D gene uncertain. The CDR3 extends over 13 amino acids. Germline CDR1 and CDR2: LNHNV and YYDKDF (reference sequence). V shed 5 bases and J shed 11 bases, with 18 bases lying between them. In DNA, the CDR3 is TGTGCCACCAGCGGCCGCGGGGAACGCGAGTACACCTTC. The encoded protein is CATSGRGEREYTF.

The chain is built from TRBV28 and TRBJ2-2; D may be TRBD2 (6 bases). In germline, CDR1 is MDHEN, CDR2 SYDVKM. The length of the CDR3 is 16 residues. The V end lost 1 base, the J end lost 6 bases, and 15 bases lay between the germline ends. The CDR3 sequence is CASSLFGLGGAGELFF. The CDR3, as DNA: TGTGCCAGCAGTTTATTTGGTTTGGGGGGAGCCGGGGAGCTGTTTTTT.

The J gene is TRBJ2-2, the V gene TRBV11-1; 12 nucleotides align to TRBD2. After removal of 3 bases from V and 0 bases from J, the junction contained 5 bases not matched to a gene. Per germline, CDR1 SGHAT and CDR2 FQDESV (reference sequence). The CDR3 runs 18 residues. CDR3 in amino acids: CASSFRLAGDPNTGELFF. In nucleotides, the CDR3 is TGTGCCAGCAGCTTCAGACTAGCGGGAGACCCGAACACCGGGGAGCTGTTTTTT.

This clone has just a few counts. V usage is TRBV28 and J usage is TRBJ2-2, with TRBD1 as a possible D gene (5 bases). Trimming pared 5 bases from V and 2 bases from J, leaving 18 bases between. The CDR3 runs 17 residues. The germline gives CDR1 MDHEN, CDR2 SYDVKM. CDR3: CASSAPGPGQNTGELFF. The CDR3 DNA reads as TGTGCCAGCAGTGCCCCCGGGCCCGGACAAAACACCGGGGAGCTGTTTTTT.

The rearrangement joins TRBV28 to TRBJ2-4; TRBD2 agrees at 15 bases. Germline values: CDR1 MDHEN, CDR2 SYDVKM. CDR3 length equals 16 residues. Germline trimming cut 2 bases from V and 9 bases from J; bases unmatched to any gene: 5. In DNA form, the CDR3 reads TGTGCCAGCAGTTTAGGACTAGCGGGAGGGGGAAGCATTCAGTACTTC. Translated: CASSLGLAGGGSIQYF.

A single count supports this clone. This chain links TRBV28 with TRBJ2-1, with a tentative D call TRBD2 (5 bases). CDR3 length: 16 amino acids. Germline assignment: CDR1 MDHEN and CDR2 SYDVKM. V lost 2 bases to trimming and J lost 7 bases, with 18 bases between them. The CDR3 loop is CASSLRATRVVNEQFF. Written as DNA, the CDR3 is TGTGCCAGCAGTTTACGGGCCACTAGGGTGGTAAATGAGCAGTTCTTC.

The genes are TRBV6-1 and TRBJ1-2; D call uncertain. The CDR3 extends over 11 amino acids. Trimming removed 3 bases from V and 8 bases from J, with 7 bases in between. The germline V gene has CDR1 MNHNS and CDR2 SASEGT. In nucleotides, the CDR3 is TGTGCCAGCAGTGATCTTGTAGGCTACACCTTC. Its protein is CASSDLVGYTF.

V usage is TRBV28 and J usage is TRBJ2-7, with 7 bases aligning to TRBD2. J lost 4 bases, V lost 5 bases, and 11 bases had no gene match. Germline values: CDR1 MDHEN, CDR2 SYDVKM. The length of the CDR3 is 15 residues. The chain's CDR3 is CASSPGLPTEYEQYF. The CDR3 DNA is TGTGCCAGCAGTCCGGGACTACCGACCGAATACGAGCAGTACTTC.

The chain is built from TRBV2 and TRBJ2-1; 8 bases are a match to TRBD2. This CDR3 is 16 amino acids long. Germline lookup yields CDR1 SNHLY and CDR2 FYNNEI. V was clipped by 6 bases and J by 0 bases; unmatched bases: 7. In DNA, the CDR3 is TGTGCCAGCAGCTCGATAGCGGGAATCTCCTACAATGAGCAGTTCTTC. This translates into CASSSIAGISYNEQFF.

The gene calls are TRBV27 and TRBJ2-7, with D tentatively TRBD2 (5 bases). The CDR3 spans 17 residues. Germline V gene data show CDR1 as MNHEY and CDR2 as SMNVEV (reference sequence). V lost 3 bases and J 2 bases, leaving 20 bases between the germline ends. CDR3 bases: TGTGCCAGCAGTTTGAGGGCGGCGCGTAGCAGCCCCTACGAGCAGTACTTC. As protein: CASSLRAARSSPYEQYF.

The V call is TRBV10-1, the J call TRBJ2-1; no definite D call. The length of the CDR3 is 12 residues. The germline V gene encodes CDR1 WNHNN and CDR2 SYGVQD (reference sequence). The V end was cut by 5 bases, the J end by 4 bases, with 6 bases between. The CDR3 coding sequence is TGCGCCAGCAGTTTCTCTTACAATGAGCAGTTCTTC. Protein: CASSFSYNEQFF.

This clone was picked up a small number of times. This rearrangement joins TRBV27 to TRBJ2-7, with 7 bases identical to TRBD1. Trimming cost V 8 bases and J 7 bases; bases outside gene matches: 8. The CDR3 spans 12 residues. Germline CDR1 and CDR2: MNHEY and SMNVEV (reference sequence). CDR3 region: CASRAEDREQYF. The CDR3 DNA sequence: TGTGCCAGCCGCGCCGAGGACAGGGAGCAGTACTTC.

This clone was seen a handful of times. The chain links TRBV18 to TRBJ2-7; 8 bases line up with TRBD2. This CDR3 has 13 amino acids. V shed 6 bases, J shed 3 bases, and the junction held 4 bases outside the gene matches. Germline lookup yields CDR1 KGHSH and CDR2 LQKENI. CDR3 region: CASSQSGGYEQYF. For the CDR3, the DNA is TGTGCCAGCTCGCAAAGCGGGGGCTACGAGCAGTACTTC. The complete variable domain, with remaining parts taken from reference TRBV18 and TRBJ2-7, reads NAGVMQNPRHLVRRRGQEARLRCSPMKGHSHVYWYRQLPEEGLKFMVYLQKENIIDESGMPKERFSAEFPKEGPSILRIQQVVRGDSAAYFCASSQSGGYEQYFGPGTRLTVT.

This clone came up once. V usage is TRBV9 and J usage is TRBJ2-4; TRBD2 is a possible D gene (5 bases). Germline CDR1 and CDR2: SGDLS and YYNGEE. The CDR3 is 12 residues long. Trimming took 3 bases from V and 8 from J, leaving 9 bases between them. The CDR3 DNA is TGTGCCAGCAGCGCGAACGGGGACATTCAGTACTTC. Translating gives CASSANGDIQYF. The complete variable domain, with remaining parts taken from reference TRBV9 and TRBJ2-4, reads DSGVTQTPKHLITATGQRVTLRCSPRSGDLSVYWYQQSLDQGLQFLIQYYNGEERAKGNILERFSAQQFPDLHSELNLSSLELGDSALYFCASSANGDIQYFGAGTRLSVL.

The rearrangement joins TRBV19 to TRBJ2-7, with 8 bases aligning to TRBD2. This CDR3 is 15 amino acids long. V lost 4 bases, J lost 3 bases, and 8 bases stayed unmatched. Germline CDR1 reads LNHDA; CDR2 reads SQIVND (reference sequence). CDR3 sequence: CASSTPRAGGYEQYF. CDR3 DNA: TGTGCCAGTAGTACCCCCAGGGCGGGAGGCTACGAGCAGTACTTC. Filled out from reference TRBV19 and TRBJ2-7, the complete variable domain reads DGGITQSPKYLFRKEGQNVTLSCEQNLNHDAMYWYRQDPGQGLRLIYYSQIVNDFQKGDIAEGYSVSREKKESFPLTVTSAQKNPTAFYLCASSTPRAGGYEQYFGPGTRLTVT.

The V and J genes are TRBV27 and TRBJ1-2; a weak D match, TRBD1 (6 bases). Between the trimmed V and J ends, which lost 3 bases and 4 bases, there was a span of 12 bases. CDR3 size: 14 residues. Germline V lookup: CDR1 MNHEY, CDR2 SMNVEV (reference sequence). CDR3 sequence reads: CASSFSGVGYGYTF. The CDR3, as DNA: TGTGCCAGCAGTTTCTCAGGGGTAGGCTATGGCTACACCTTC.

The rearrangement uses TRBV2 and TRBJ1-5; 7 nucleotides agree with TRBD1. V trimming: 6 bases; J trimming: 4 bases; junction bases outside the gene matches: 9. This CDR3 has 15 amino acids. CDR1 SNHLY and CDR2 FYNNEI come from the germline V gene. CDR3 protein: CASRETDRANQPQHF. The DNA for the CDR3 is TGTGCCAGCAGGGAAACCGACAGGGCGAATCAGCCCCAGCATTTT.

The chain's CDR3 is CASSLLARQETQYF. CDR3 in DNA: TGTGCCAGCAGTTTATTGGCCAGGCAAGAGACCCAGTACTTC. The chain uses TRBV28 and TRBJ2-5, with D hard to call. The germline gives CDR1 MDHEN, CDR2 SYDVKM. V was cut by 1 base and J by 2 bases, with 8 bases left in between. The CDR3 loop spans 14 amino acids.

The rearrangement links TRBV28 to TRBJ1-5; TRBD1 matches at 7 bases. Germline CDR1 is MDHEN and CDR2 is SYDVKM. V lost 6 bases to trimming and J lost 1 base; unmatched junction nucleotides: 9. This CDR3 is built from 16 residues. The CDR3 DNA reads TGTGCCAGCAGCTCAGGGGGAAGGGGGAGCAATCAGCCCCAGCATTTT. Translation: CASSSGGRGSNQPQHF.

The rearrangement joins TRBV2 to TRBJ2-6; D perhaps matches TRBD2 (5 bases). Germline V CDR1 and CDR2: SNHLY, FYNNEI. Trimming cost V 8 bases and J 2 bases, with 13 bases left between them. This CDR3 spans 15 amino acids. Here the CDR3 DNA reads TGTGCCAGCGAGGCATACGGGGCTGGGGCCAACGTCCTGACTTTC. This encodes CASEAYGAGANVLTF.

This chain joins TRBV7-6 and TRBJ2-7; TRBD1 aligns across 9 bases. CDR3 length equals 15 residues. Trimming cost V 5 bases and J 2 bases; bases outside gene matches: 7. The germline CDR1 and CDR2 sequences are SGHVS and FNYEAQ. The CDR3 DNA reads as TGTGCCAGCAGCAAATACAGGGGGCAGACCTACGAGCAGTACTTC. It is translated as CASSKYRGQTYEQYF.

A single count supports this clone. The chain couples TRBV7-9 to TRBJ2-7, with no clear D. Trimming pared 5 bases from V and 3 bases from J, leaving 20 bases between. CDR1 is SEHNR and CDR2 is FQNEAQ in the germline V gene (reference sequence). The CDR3 length is 16 residues. The CDR3 reads CASSPPSSTYFYEQYF. In DNA form, the CDR3 reads TGTGCCAGCAGCCCCCCCTCTAGTACCTACTTCTACGAGCAGTACTTC.

V and J are TRBV5-1 and TRBJ1-4; D unresolved. The germline V gene has CDR1 SGHRS and CDR2 YFSETQ. Trimming pared 4 bases from V and 0 bases from J, leaving 4 bases between. The CDR3 spans 13 residues. The DNA of the CDR3 is TGCGCCAGCAGCCCTGCAACTAATGAAAAACTGTTTTTT. This gives the protein CASSPATNEKLFF.

The chain has TRBV10-3 and TRBJ1-1; 7 nucleotides match TRBD1. V shed 1 base, J shed 1 base, and the junction held 3 bases outside the gene matches. This CDR3 comprises 15 residues. Germline CDR1 reads ENHRY; CDR2 reads SYGVKD. The CDR3 DNA reads as TGTGCCATCAGTGAGTTACAGGGGACGAACACTGAAGCTTTCTTT. As protein: CAISELQGTNTEAFF.

V gene TRBV28 combines with J gene TRBJ2-3, with a tentative D call TRBD1 (6 bases). Between the trimmed V and J ends, which lost 7 bases and 2 bases, there was a span of 13 bases. Per the germline V gene, CDR1 is MDHEN and CDR2 is SYDVKM. The CDR3 sequence is 14 residues long. CDR3 coding DNA: TGTGCCAGCACCCCCCACAGGGCCACAGATACGCAGTATTTT. Amino acid sequence: CASTPHRATDTQYF.

The CDR3 protein is CASSLGPEGSYEQYF. DNA for the CDR3: TGTGCCAGCAGCCTCGGACCAGAGGGATCCTACGAGCAGTACTTC. The V gene is TRBV5-6, the J gene TRBJ2-7; a weak D match, TRBD2 (5 bases). Germline V lookup: CDR1 SGHDT, CDR2 YYEEEE. Trimming took 4 bases from V and 1 from J, leaving 15 bases between them. The CDR3 extends over 15 amino acids.

The chain is built from TRBV6-1 and TRBJ1-3, with D possibly being TRBD1 (5 bases). CDR1 and CDR2 (germline): MNHNS, SASEGT. V lost 4 bases and J lost 0, with 13 bases in between. This CDR3 has 16 residues. CDR3 protein: CASSGREAISGNTIYF. DNA of the CDR3: TGTGCCAGCAGTGGCAGGGAGGCTATCTCTGGAAACACCATATATTTT.

This clone was picked up a small number of times. The chain has TRBV19 and TRBJ2-5, with 11 bases lining up with TRBD2. CDR1 and CDR2 from the germline V gene are LNHDA and SQIVND (reference sequence). The CDR3 length is 17 residues. The ends lost 4 bases at V and 4 bases at J; junction bases unmatched: 11. The CDR3 sequence is CASSTGLTSGVAETQYF. The CDR3 region has the DNA TGTGCCAGTAGTACCGGTTTGACTAGCGGGGTAGCAGAGACCCAGTACTTC.